The rows below give T cell receptor beta chains drawn from one sample of a study of blood T cell repertoires in COVID-19. Only in-frame clones appear in the TCRdb table, and some are missing; sequencing was by immunoSEQ multiplex PCR. The data contain tens of thousands of clones, 84% of them seen just once; the ten biggest clones take up around a sixth. Sequenced sample: peripheral blood. Source of these receptors: a man between 65 and 79 years old with active COVID-19. Each CDR3 is given with its conserved first and last residue. A D gene is named only where the DNA matches it firmly. The size of a clone is reported for some rows only, either as once, few or many, or as a class for expanded clones.

TRBJ2-7 | TRBD1 | TRBV28 | few | TGTGCCAGCAGTTTGGCTAGACAGGGCACCTACGAGCAGTACTTC | CASSLARQGTYEQYF
TRBJ1-1 | NA | TRBV28 | NA | TGTGCCAGCAGGTACCCGGGACAACAAGCTTTCTTT | CASRYPGQQAFF
TRBJ1-3 | NA | TRBV7-2 | few | TGTGCCAGCAGCTTAGACACCCACTCTGGAAACACCATATATTTT | CASSLDTHSGNTIYF
TRBJ2-7 | TRBD1 | TRBV3-1/TRBV3-2 | NA | TGTGCCAGCAGCCAAGGGGACAGGGGTTCCTGGGGCGAGCAGTACTTC | CASSQGDRGSWGEQYF
TRBJ2-3 | TRBD1 | TRBV5-5 | NA | TGTGCCAGCAGCTACCGGACAGGGCGCACAGATACGCAGTATTTT | CASSYRTGRTDTQYF
TRBJ1-1 | NA | TRBV19 | NA | TGTGCCAGTGGGCCTGAAGCTTTCTTT | CASGPEAFF
TRBJ2-4 | NA | TRBV11-2 | NA | TGTGCCAGCAGCTTTGCTTCTCAGGGTGACGCCAAAAACATTCAGTACTTC | CASSFASQGDAKNIQYF
TRBJ2-7 | TRBD1 | TRBV28 | NA | TGTGCCAGCAGCAACCTCCAGGGGGCCCGCTACGAGCAGTACTTC | CASSNLQGARYEQYF
TRBJ1-4 | TRBD1 | TRBV28 | NA | TGTGCCAGCAGTAAAAGGGGGCATAGGGAAAAACTGTTTTTT | CASSKRGHREKLFF
TRBJ2-4 | TRBD1 | TRBV6-7 | NA | TGTGCCAGCAAGCCCCAGTATCCGACAGGGGGATCTTTTCTAGCCAAAAACATTCAGTACTTC | CASKPQYPTGGSFLAKNIQYF
TRBJ1-1 | NA | TRBV6-5 | NA | TGTGCCAGCAGTTGGCAGGGGAACACTGAAGCTTTCTTT | CASSWQGNTEAFF
TRBJ1-1 | NA | TRBV7-2 | NA | TGTGCCAGCAGCCCCTCAGAGCGTCCAGCCCAACGGAACACTGAAGCTTTCTTT | CASSPSERPAQRNTEAFF
TRBJ1-2 | NA | TRBV4-2 | NA | TGTGCCAGCAGCCAAGACGCCCAAACAGGAACCTATGGCTACACCTTC | CASSQDAQTGTYGYTF
TRBJ2-7 | TRBD1 | TRBV28 | NA | TGTGCCAGCAGACCAGGGGGCGTAGGTTACGAGCAGTACTTC | CASRPGGVGYEQYF
TRBJ2-7 | NA | TRBV9 | NA | TGTGCCAGCAGCGTAGGGGCCGGGAACCTCTACGAGCAGTACTTC | CASSVGAGNLYEQYF
TRBJ2-7 | NA | TRBV28 | NA | TGTGCCAGCAGTTTAGAGCAGGACAGTTTCTCGGCGGGTTACGAGCAGTACTTC | CASSLEQDSFSAGYEQYF
TRBJ2-7 | NA | TRBV5-6 | NA | TGTGCCAGCAGCTTGAGAGGGGGTCCGGACGAGCAGTACTTC | CASSLRGGPDEQYF
TRBJ2-2 | TRBD2 | TRBV4-1 | NA | TGCGCCAGCAGCCAAGAGTACCTAGCGGGGGCTGGGGGCGGGGAGCTGTTTTTT | CASSQEYLAGAGGGELFF
TRBJ2-3 | NA | TRBV5-4 | NA | TGTGCCAGCAGCTTTATGGCAGGGGACACAGATACGCAGTATTTT | CASSFMAGDTDTQYF
TRBJ2-2 | TRBD1 | TRBV18 | NA | TGTGCCAGCTCACTCTCTCCGGGACAGGGAGGCGCCGGGGAGCTGTTTTTT | CASSLSPGQGGAGELFF
TRBJ2-5 | NA | TRBV7-2 | NA | TGTGCCAGCAGCTTACGGGGGTCCAGCAAAGAGACCCAGTACTTC | CASSLRGSSKETQYF
TRBJ2-3 | TRBD2 | TRBV6-1 | NA | TGTGCCAGCAGTGCTAGCGGGGGGGCGGGTGGCACAGATACGCAGTATTTT | CASSASGGAGGTDTQYF
TRBJ2-7 | TRBD2 | TRBV14 | once | TGTGCCAGCAGCCGGCTAGCGGGCATCAGCTCCTACGAGCAGTACTTC | CASSRLAGISSYEQYF
TRBJ2-7 | TRBD1 | TRBV3-1/TRBV3-2 | NA | TGTGCCAGCAGCCCCGGGACAGGGGTTCGTGGCTACGAGCAGTACTTC | CASSPGTGVRGYEQYF
TRBJ2-3 | TRBD2 | TRBV11-3 | NA | TGTGCCAGCAGCCTTAGGGGCTCTAGCGGGATGGGCACAGATACGCAGTATTTT | CASSLRGSSGMGTDTQYF
TRBJ2-1 | NA | TRBV2 | NA | TGTGCCAGCAGTGTACGGGGGAGTGGGGATGAGCAGTTCTTC | CASSVRGSGDEQFF
TRBJ2-1 | NA | TRBV5-1 | NA | TGCGCCAGCAGCCGTCTAGCCGGGTTAGCCAATGAGCAGTTCTTC | CASSRLAGLANEQFF
TRBJ2-3 | TRBD1 | TRBV29-1 | NA | TGCAGCGTTGAGGGGGCAAGGAACAGGGGAGGCACAGATACGCAGTATTTT | CSVEGARNRGGTDTQYF
TRBJ2-2 | TRBD1 | TRBV14 | NA | TGTGCCAGCAGCCAAAGACAGGGGAACACCGGGGAGCTGTTTTTT | CASSQRQGNTGELFF
TRBJ1-2 | NA | TRBV7-2 | NA | TGTGCCAGCAGCTTAGTGGAGATGGCAGTCTATGGCTACACCTTC | CASSLVEMAVYGYTF
TRBJ2-1 | TRBD1 | TRBV29-1 | NA | TGCAGCGTACAGGGGGAGAGACTCTCCTACAATGAGCAGTTCTTC | CSVQGERLSYNEQFF
TRBJ2-7 | NA | TRBV2 | NA | TGTGCCAGCAGTCTACAGGGTGGCGAGCAGTACTTC | CASSLQGGEQYF
TRBJ2-5 | TRBD1 | TRBV18 | NA | TGTGCCAGCTCACCACCTTACGAAAGACAGGGCCTTGAGACCCAGTACTTC | CASSPPYERQGLETQYF
TRBJ2-1 | NA | TRBV6-6 | NA | TGTGCCAGCAGTTATCCGCGGGGTGGCTACAATGAGCAGTTCTTC | CASSYPRGGYNEQFF
TRBJ1-2 | TRBD1 | TRBV28 | NA | TGTGCCAGCAGTATATCTACAGGGGTGTATGGCTACACCTTC | CASSISTGVYGYTF
TRBJ2-1 | NA | TRBV19 | NA | TGTGCCAGTAGTAGCTCAGCCCGGAGCTCCTACAATGAGCAGTTCTTC | CASSSSARSSYNEQFF
TRBJ1-5 | TRBD1 | TRBV28 | NA | TGTGCCAGCAGCCCGGGGACAGGGCCTCAGCCCCAGCATTTT | CASSPGTGPQPQHF
TRBJ2-3 | TRBD2 | TRBV19 | NA | TGTGCCAGTAGTCTAGCGGGGGGGGTCACAGATACGCAGTATTTT | CASSLAGGVTDTQYF
TRBJ2-5 | TRBD2 | TRBV29-1 | NA | TGCAGCGTTGTCTTCTCTAGCGGGGGGCCCCGAACCCAAGAGACCCAGTACTTC | CSVVFSSGGPRTQETQYF
TRBJ2-3 | NA | TRBV7-9 | NA | TGTGCCAGCAGCTTAGGCGGGGACACAGATACGCAGTATTTT | CASSLGGDTDTQYF
TRBJ2-7 | TRBD1 | TRBV18 | NA | TGTGCCAGCTCGTTTACAGGGGACCTATCCTACGAGCAGTACTTC | CASSFTGDLSYEQYF
TRBJ1-6 | NA | TRBV27 | NA | TGTGCCAGCAGTTTATCTGGACAAGATAATTCACCCCTCCACTTT | CASSLSGQDNSPLHF
TRBJ2-3 | TRBD2 | TRBV9 | NA | TGTGCCAGCAGCGTAGTAGCGGGGGGGCTCGCAGATACGCAGTATTTT | CASSVVAGGLADTQYF
TRBJ2-5 | TRBD1 | TRBV2 | NA | TGTGCCAGCAGGGGACAGGGAGAGACCCAGTACTTC | CASRGQGETQYF
TRBJ2-7 | NA | TRBV28 | NA | TGTGCCAGCAGTTTAGCGGGGGCAAGCTCCTACGAGCAGTACTTC | CASSLAGASSYEQYF
TRBJ2-3 | TRBD2 | TRBV4-1 | NA | TGCGCCAGCAGCCAAGATTGGTCTATAGCGGGGGCTTTCACAGATACGCAGTATTTT | CASSQDWSIAGAFTDTQYF
TRBJ2-3 | TRBD1 | TRBV9 | once | TGTGCCAGCAGCATTAGTAAGGAGAGAGACAGGGCGGTATTGGGTACGCAGTATTTT | CASSISKERDRAVLGTQYF
TRBJ2-7 | NA | TRBV6-7 | NA | TGTGCCAGCAGTTACTTATTCTACGAGCAGTACTTC | CASSYLFYEQYF
TRBJ1-1 | NA | TRBV19 | NA | TGTGCCAGTAGTATGGGGGGGGCTTTATCTGAAGCTTTCTTT | CASSMGGALSEAFF
TRBJ1-6 | TRBD1 | TRBV27 | few | TGTGCCAGCAGTCTTTACACAGGGGACTTCTCTAATTCACCCCTCCACTTT | CASSLYTGDFSNSPLHF
TRBJ2-1 | NA | TRBV6-5 | NA | TGTGCCAGCATCCAGGGTTTAGTTGGTCGCAATGAGCAGTTCTTC | CASIQGLVGRNEQFF
TRBJ2-3 | TRBD1 | TRBV6-6 | NA | TGTGCCAGCAGTCCAAAGGGGGCCAACCTGGAGAGCACAGATACGCAGTATTTT | CASSPKGANLESTDTQYF
TRBJ2-7 | TRBD2 | TRBV7-6 | NA | TGTGCCAGCAGCACCTTAGCGGGGACCTACGAGCAGTACTTC | CASSTLAGTYEQYF
TRBJ2-7 | TRBD1 | TRBV5-6 | NA | TGTGCCAGCACCTGGGGTCGGGACAGGAGATCCTACGAGCAGTACTTC | CASTWGRDRRSYEQYF
TRBJ2-1 | NA | TRBV28 | NA | TGTGCCAGCAGTTTATACGGGGGGCTCTACAATGAGCAGTTCTTC | CASSLYGGLYNEQFF
TRBJ2-5 | NA | TRBV25-1 | NA | TGTGCCAGCAGTGAATGGGGGGAGGAGACCCAGTACTTC | CASSEWGEETQYF
TRBJ2-7 | TRBD2 | TRBV9 | NA | TGTGCCAGCAGCGTAGCGGGGGGGCACTACGAGCAGTACTTC | CASSVAGGHYEQYF
TRBJ2-5 | NA | TRBV5-1 | few | TGCGCCAGCAGTCTTGTGGCTAGCCGAGAGACCCAGTACTTC | CASSLVASRETQYF
TRBJ1-2 | TRBD1 | TRBV9 | NA | TGTGCCAGCAGCGTGGAGGGACAGGGGGCTAGGGGCTACACCTTC | CASSVEGQGARGYTF